These T cell receptor beta chains were read from a single sample in a study of monozygotic twins with inflammatory bowel disease. TCRdb re-called the 5' RACE reads, yielding one record per CDR3 amino acid sequence without DNA. Its table lists 160,000 or so distinct CDR3 sequences. Material: blood. These receptors originate from a human donor with ulcerative colitis or Crohn's disease, or a healthy co-twin of an affected twin (not recorded which). CDR3s include the opening cysteine and the closing phenylalanine or tryptophan. Each record gives: J gene, V gene, CDR3 protein.

j_call: TRBJ1-2; v_call: TRBV28; cdr3_aa: CASSLLRARGYTF
j_call: TRBJ2-5; v_call: TRBV28; cdr3_aa: CASSPLRDRGKETQYF
j_call: TRBJ2-2; v_call: TRBV28; cdr3_aa: CASSLGTGPTGELFF
j_call: TRBJ1-2; v_call: TRBV20-1; cdr3_aa: CSARDGARDDGYTF
j_call: TRBJ2-2; v_call: TRBV9; cdr3_aa: CASSGTSNTGELFF
j_call: TRBJ1-2; v_call: TRBV28; cdr3_aa: CASRGQGNYGYTF
j_call: TRBJ2-6; v_call: TRBV28; cdr3_aa: CASSLDVSGANVLTF
j_call: TRBJ2-2; v_call: TRBV3-1; cdr3_aa: CASSRGGANGELFF
j_call: TRBJ2-2; v_call: TRBV7-2; cdr3_aa: CASSETRESTGELFF
j_call: TRBJ2-2; v_call: TRBV7-9; cdr3_aa: CASSLMEGTGELFF
j_call: TRBJ1-1; v_call: TRBV12-3/TRBV12-4; cdr3_aa: CASSFARLLNTEAFF
j_call: TRBJ2-4; v_call: TRBV28; cdr3_aa: CASSLYGTLAKNIQYF
j_call: TRBJ1-2; v_call: TRBV15; cdr3_aa: CATSRLALGSTNYGYTF
j_call: TRBJ1-1; v_call: TRBV27; cdr3_aa: CASGGVPLVGKNTEAFF
j_call: TRBJ1-2; v_call: TRBV7-2; cdr3_aa: CASSPVGRAIYGYTF
j_call: TRBJ2-5; v_call: TRBV9; cdr3_aa: CASSVGTGLETQYF
j_call: TRBJ2-1; v_call: TRBV6-2/TRBV6-3; cdr3_aa: CASSYSASEQFF
j_call: TRBJ1-2; v_call: TRBV7-2; cdr3_aa: CASSRQQGARFNYGYTF
j_call: TRBJ2-3; v_call: TRBV5-1; cdr3_aa: CASRMLASTDTQYF
j_call: TRBJ1-6; v_call: TRBV6-5; cdr3_aa: CASSYSNLGPPLHF
j_call: TRBJ1-4; v_call: TRBV18; cdr3_aa: CASSPGPPTEKLFF
j_call: TRBJ2-6; v_call: TRBV12-5; cdr3_aa: CASGLPTSGSPSSGANVLTF
j_call: TRBJ2-1; v_call: TRBV18; cdr3_aa: CASSPTETGEGHNEQFF
j_call: TRBJ2-7; v_call: TRBV27; cdr3_aa: CASSPSWNEQYF
j_call: TRBJ2-2; v_call: TRBV7-2; cdr3_aa: CASSLVEGGELFF